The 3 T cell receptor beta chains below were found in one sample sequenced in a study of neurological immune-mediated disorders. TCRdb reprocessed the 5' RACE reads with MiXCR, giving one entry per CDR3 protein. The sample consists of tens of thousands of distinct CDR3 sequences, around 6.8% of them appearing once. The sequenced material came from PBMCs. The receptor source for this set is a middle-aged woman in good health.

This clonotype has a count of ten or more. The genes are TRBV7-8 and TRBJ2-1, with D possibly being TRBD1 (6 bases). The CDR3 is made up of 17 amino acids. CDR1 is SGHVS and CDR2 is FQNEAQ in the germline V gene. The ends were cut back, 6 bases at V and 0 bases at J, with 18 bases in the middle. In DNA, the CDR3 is TGTGCCAGCAGGGGACCGGTATGGGACAACTCCTACAATGAGCAGTTCTTC. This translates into CASRGPVWDNSYNEQFF.

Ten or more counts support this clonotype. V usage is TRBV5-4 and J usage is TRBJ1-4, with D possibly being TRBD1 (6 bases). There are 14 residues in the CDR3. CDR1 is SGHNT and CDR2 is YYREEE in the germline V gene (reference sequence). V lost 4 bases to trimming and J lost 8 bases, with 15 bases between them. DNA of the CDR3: TGTGCCAGCAGCCTGGGACAACTAAGGGAAAAACTGTTTTTT. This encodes CASSLGQLREKLFF.

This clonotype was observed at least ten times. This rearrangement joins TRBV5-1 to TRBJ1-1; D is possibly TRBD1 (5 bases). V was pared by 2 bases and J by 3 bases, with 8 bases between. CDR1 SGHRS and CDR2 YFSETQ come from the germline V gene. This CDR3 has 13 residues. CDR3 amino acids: CASSLAGDTEAFF. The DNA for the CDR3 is TGCGCCAGCAGCTTAGCGGGGGACACTGAAGCTTTCTTT.